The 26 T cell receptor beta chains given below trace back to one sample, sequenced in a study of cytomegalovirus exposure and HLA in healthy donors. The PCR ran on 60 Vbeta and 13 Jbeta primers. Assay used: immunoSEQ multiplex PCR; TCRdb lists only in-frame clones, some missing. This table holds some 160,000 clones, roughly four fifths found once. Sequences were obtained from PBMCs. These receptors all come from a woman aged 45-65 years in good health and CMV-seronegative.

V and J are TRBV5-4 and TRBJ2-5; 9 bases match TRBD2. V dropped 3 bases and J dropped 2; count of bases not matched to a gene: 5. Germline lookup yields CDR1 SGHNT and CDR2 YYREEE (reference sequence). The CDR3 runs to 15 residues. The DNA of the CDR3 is TGTGCCAGCAGCTCTGGCGGGGGGGCACAAGAGACCCAGTACTTC. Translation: CASSSGGGAQETQYF.

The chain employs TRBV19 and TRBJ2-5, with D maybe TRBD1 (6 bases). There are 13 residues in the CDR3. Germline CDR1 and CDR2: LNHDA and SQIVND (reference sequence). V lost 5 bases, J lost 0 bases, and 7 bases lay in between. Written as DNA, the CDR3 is TGTGCCAGTAGTGACAGGTACCAAGAGACCCAGTACTTC. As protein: CASSDRYQETQYF.

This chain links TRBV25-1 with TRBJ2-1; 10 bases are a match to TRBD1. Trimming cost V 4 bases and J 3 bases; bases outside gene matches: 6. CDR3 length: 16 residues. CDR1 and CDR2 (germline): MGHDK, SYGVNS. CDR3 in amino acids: CASSGTGTGDYNEQFF. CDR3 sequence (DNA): TGTGCCAGCAGTGGTACCGGGACAGGGGACTACAATGAGCAGTTCTTC.

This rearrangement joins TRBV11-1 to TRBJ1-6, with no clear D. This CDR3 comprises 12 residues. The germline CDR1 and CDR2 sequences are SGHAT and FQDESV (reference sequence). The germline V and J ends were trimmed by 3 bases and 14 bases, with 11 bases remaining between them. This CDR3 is CASSFGLGTLHF. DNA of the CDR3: TGTGCCAGCAGCTTTGGCCTGGGCACCCTCCACTTT.

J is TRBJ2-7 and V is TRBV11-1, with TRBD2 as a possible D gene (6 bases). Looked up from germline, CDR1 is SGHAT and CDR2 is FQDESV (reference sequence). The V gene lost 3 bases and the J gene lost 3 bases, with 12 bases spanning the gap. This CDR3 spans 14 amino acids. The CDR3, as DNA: TGTGCCAGCAGCTTGCCGGGGGTGGTCTACGAGCAGTACTTC. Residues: CASSLPGVVYEQYF.

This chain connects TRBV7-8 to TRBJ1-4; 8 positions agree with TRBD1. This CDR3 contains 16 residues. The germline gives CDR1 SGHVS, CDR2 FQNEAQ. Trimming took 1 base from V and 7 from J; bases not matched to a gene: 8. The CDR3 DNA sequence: TGTGCCAGCAGCTTAGTGGGGCAGGGGGCGGGTGAAAAACTGTTTTTT. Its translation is CASSLVGQGAGEKLFF.

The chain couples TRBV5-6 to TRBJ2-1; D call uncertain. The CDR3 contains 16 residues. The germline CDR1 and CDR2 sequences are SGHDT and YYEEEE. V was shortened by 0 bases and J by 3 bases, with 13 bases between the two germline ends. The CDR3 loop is CASSLGPRNSYNEQFF. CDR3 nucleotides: TGTGCCAGCAGCTTGGGGCCGCGAAACAGCTACAATGAGCAGTTCTTC.

The CDR3 protein is CASSVGSTGETQYF. The CDR3 DNA sequence: TGTGCCAGCAGCGTAGGTTCTACGGGAGAGACCCAGTACTTC. The chain has TRBV9 and TRBJ2-5; D is uncertain. Germline CDR1 reads SGDLS; CDR2 reads YYNGEE. The CDR3 loop spans 14 amino acids. Trimming took 0 bases from V and 4 from J, leaving 10 bases between them.

The CDR3 spells CASRLDTSGTEAFF. The CDR3 DNA reads TGTGCCAGCAGACTTGACACCTCGGGGACTGAAGCTTTCTTT. V and J are TRBV5-4 and TRBJ1-1; no reliable D call. This CDR3 contains 14 residues. CDR1 SGHNT and CDR2 YYREEE come from the germline V gene (reference sequence). Trimming shortened V by 5 bases and J by 5 bases, and 16 bases separated the two germline ends.

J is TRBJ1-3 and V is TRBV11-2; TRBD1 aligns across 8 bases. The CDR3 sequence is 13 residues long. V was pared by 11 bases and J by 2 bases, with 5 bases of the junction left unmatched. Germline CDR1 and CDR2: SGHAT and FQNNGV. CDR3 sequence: CAGGQGAGNTIYF. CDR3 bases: TGTGCCGGAGGACAGGGTGCTGGAAACACCATATATTTT.

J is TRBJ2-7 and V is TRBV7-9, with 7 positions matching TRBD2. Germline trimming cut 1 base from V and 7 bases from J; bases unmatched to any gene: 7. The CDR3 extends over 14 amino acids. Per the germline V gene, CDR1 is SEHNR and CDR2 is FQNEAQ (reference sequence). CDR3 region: CASSLDGGGMEQYF. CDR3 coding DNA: TGTGCCAGCAGCTTAGATGGGGGAGGGATGGAGCAGTACTTC.

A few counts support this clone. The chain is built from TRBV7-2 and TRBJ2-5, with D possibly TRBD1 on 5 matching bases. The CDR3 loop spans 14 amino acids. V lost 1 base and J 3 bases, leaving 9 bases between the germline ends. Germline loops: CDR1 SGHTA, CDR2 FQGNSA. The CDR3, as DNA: TGTGCCAGCAGCTTAGGTGGGGCGGAAGAGACCCAGTACTTC. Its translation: CASSLGGAEETQYF.

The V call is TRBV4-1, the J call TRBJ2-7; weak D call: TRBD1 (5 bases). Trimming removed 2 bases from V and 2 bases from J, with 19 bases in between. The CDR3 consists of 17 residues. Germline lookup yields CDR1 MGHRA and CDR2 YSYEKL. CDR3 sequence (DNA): TGCGCCAGCAGCCAACAGATGTACAGGATAGGCGCCTACGAGCAGTACTTC. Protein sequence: CASSQQMYRIGAYEQYF.

The CDR3 region is CASSSSGTSGAGLGTDTQYF. The CDR3, as DNA: TGTGCCAGTAGTTCGTCCGGGACTAGCGGGGCAGGGCTTGGCACAGATACGCAGTATTTT. The chain has TRBV19 and TRBJ2-3, with 13 bases that match TRBD2. This CDR3 region has 20 residues. Germline V gives CDR1 LNHDA, CDR2 SQIVND (reference sequence). After removal of 5 bases from V and 1 base from J, the junction contained 15 bases not matched to a gene.

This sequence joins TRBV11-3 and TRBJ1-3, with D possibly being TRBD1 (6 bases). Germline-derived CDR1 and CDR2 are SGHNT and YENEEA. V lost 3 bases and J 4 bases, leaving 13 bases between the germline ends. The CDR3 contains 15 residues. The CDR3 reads CASSFNGGTGNTIYF. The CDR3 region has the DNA TGTGCCAGCAGCTTTAATGGGGGCACCGGAAACACCATATATTTT.

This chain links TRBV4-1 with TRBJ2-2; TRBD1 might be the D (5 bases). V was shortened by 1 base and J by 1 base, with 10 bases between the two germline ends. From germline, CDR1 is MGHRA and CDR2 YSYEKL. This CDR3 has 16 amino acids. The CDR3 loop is CASSQVSGKNTGELFF. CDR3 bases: TGCGCCAGCAGCCAAGTCTCAGGGAAGAACACCGGGGAGCTGTTTTTT.

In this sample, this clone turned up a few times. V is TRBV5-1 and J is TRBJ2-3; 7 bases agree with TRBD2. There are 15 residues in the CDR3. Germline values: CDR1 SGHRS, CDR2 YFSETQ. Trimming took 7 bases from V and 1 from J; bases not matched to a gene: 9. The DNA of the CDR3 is TGCGCCAGCGGGGAGGGGAACTTCGGCACAGATACGCAGTATTTT. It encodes CASGEGNFGTDTQYF.

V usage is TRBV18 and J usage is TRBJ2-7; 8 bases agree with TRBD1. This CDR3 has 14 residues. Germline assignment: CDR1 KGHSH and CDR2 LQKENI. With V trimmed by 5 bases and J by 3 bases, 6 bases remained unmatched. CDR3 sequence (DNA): TGTGCCAGCTCATCCGACAGGGGAGTCTACGAGCAGTACTTC. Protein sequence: CASSSDRGVYEQYF.

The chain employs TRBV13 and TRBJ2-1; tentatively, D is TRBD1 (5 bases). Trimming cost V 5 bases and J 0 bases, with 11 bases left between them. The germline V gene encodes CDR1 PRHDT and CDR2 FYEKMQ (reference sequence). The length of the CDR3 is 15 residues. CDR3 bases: TGTGCCAGCAGCAAAGGGGTCAGCTCCTACAATGAGCAGTTCTTC. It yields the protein CASSKGVSSYNEQFF.

This CDR3 reads CASSLEGGDRRGETQYF. The DNA of the CDR3 is TGTGCCAGCAGCTTAGAAGGAGGGGACAGGAGGGGAGAGACCCAGTACTTC. This chain uses TRBV7-4 with TRBJ2-5; 8 bases agree with TRBD1. V dropped 1 base and J dropped 4; count of bases not matched to a gene: 11. Per the germline V gene, CDR1 is SGHVT and CDR2 is SQSDAQ. CDR3 size: 17 residues. The variable domain in full, completed from reference TRBV7-4 and TRBJ2-5, reads GAGVSQSPRYKVAKRGRDVALRCDSISGHVTLYWYRQTLGQGSEVLTYSQSDAQRDKSGRPSGRFSAERPERSVSTLKIQRTEQGDSAVYLCASSLEGGDRRGETQYFGPGTRLLVL.

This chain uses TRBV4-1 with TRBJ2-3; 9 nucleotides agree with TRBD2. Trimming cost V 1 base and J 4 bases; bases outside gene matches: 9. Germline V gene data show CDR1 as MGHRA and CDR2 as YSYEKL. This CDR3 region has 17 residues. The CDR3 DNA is TGCGCCAGCAGCCAAGGGCGGCGGGGGGGAGTTTCAGATACGCAGTATTTT. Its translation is CASSQGRRGGVSDTQYF.

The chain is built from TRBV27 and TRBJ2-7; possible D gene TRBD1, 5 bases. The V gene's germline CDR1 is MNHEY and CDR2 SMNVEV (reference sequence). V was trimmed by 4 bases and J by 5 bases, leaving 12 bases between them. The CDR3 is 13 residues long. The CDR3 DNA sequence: TGTGCCAGCAGTTCCACCCTGACAGACGAGCAGTACTTC. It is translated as CASSSTLTDEQYF.

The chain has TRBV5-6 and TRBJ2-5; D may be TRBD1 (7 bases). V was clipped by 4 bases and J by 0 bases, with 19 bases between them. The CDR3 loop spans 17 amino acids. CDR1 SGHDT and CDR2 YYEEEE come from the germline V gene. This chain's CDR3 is CASSQVSAGQYQETQYF. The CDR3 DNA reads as TGTGCCAGCAGCCAAGTCTCTGCGGGACAGTACCAAGAGACCCAGTACTTC.

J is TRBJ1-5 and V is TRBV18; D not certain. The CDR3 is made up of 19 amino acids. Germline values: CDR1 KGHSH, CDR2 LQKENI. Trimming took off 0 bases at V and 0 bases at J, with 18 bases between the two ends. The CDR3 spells CASSPPRPNNAYSNQPQHF. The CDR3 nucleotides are TGTGCCAGCTCACCACCGCGGCCCAACAATGCATATAGCAATCAGCCCCAGCATTTT.

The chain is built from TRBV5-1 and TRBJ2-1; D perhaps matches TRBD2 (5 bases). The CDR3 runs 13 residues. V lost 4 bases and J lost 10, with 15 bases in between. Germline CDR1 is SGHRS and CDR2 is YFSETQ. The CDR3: CASSLGLVEEQFF. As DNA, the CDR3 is TGCGCCAGCAGCCTCGGACTGGTAGAAGAGCAGTTCTTC.

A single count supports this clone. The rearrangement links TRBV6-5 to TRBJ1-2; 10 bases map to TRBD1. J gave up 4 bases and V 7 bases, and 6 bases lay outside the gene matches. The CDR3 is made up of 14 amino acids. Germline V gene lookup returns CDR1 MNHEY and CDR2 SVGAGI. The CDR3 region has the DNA TGTGCCAGCAACTATAGACAGGGGGCCTATGGCTACACCTTC. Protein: CASNYRQGAYGYTF.